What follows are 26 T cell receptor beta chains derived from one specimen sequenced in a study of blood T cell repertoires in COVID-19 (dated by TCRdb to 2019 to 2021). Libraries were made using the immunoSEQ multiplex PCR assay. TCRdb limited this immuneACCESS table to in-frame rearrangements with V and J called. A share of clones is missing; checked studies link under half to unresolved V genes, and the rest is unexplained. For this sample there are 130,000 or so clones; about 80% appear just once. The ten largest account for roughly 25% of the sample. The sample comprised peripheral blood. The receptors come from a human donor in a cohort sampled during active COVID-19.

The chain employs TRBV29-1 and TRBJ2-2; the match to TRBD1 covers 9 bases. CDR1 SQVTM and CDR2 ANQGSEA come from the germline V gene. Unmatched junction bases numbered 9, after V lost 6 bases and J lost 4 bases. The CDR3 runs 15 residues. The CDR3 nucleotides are TGCAGCGTCATCAAACAGGGGGCCGGCACCGGGGAGCTGTTTTTT. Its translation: CSVIKQGAGTGELFF.

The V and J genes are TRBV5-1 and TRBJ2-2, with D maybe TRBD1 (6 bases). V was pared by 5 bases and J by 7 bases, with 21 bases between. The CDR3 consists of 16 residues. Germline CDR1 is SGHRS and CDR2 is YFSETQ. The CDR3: CASRSYSLGRGGELFF. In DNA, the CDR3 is TGCGCCAGCAGGTCATACAGTCTTGGCAGGGGCGGGGAGCTGTTTTTT.

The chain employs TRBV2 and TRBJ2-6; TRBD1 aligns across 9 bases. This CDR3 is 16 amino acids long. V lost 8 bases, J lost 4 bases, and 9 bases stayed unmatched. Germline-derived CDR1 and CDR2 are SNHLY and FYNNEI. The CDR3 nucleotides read TGTGCCAGCCTTCTCGGACAGGGGTTGGGGGCCAACGTCCTGACTTTC. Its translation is CASLLGQGLGANVLTF.

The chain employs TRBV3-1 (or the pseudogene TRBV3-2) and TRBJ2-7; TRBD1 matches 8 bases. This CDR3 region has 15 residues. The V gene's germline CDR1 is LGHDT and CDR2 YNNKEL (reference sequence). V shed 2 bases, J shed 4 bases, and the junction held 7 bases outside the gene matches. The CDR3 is CASSQFRDRSYEQYF. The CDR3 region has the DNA TGTGCCAGCAGCCAATTCCGGGACAGGTCGTACGAGCAGTACTTC.

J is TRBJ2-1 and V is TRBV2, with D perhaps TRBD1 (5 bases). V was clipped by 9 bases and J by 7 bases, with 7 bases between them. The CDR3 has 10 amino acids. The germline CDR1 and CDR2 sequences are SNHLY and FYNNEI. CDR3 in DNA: TGTGCCAGGGGGCAGAATGAGCAGTTCTTC. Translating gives CARGQNEQFF.

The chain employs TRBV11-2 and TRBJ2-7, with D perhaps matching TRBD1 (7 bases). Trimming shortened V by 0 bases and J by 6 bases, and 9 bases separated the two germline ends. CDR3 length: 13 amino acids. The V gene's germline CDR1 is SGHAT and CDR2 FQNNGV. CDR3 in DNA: TGTGCCAGCAGCTTAGACAGGGGGGTCGAGCAGTACTTC. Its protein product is CASSLDRGVEQYF.

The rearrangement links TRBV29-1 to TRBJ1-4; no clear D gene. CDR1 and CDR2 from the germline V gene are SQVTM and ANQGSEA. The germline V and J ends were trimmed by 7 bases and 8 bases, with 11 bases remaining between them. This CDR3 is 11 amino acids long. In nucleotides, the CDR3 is TGCAGCGCTGGTCACCGGGAAAAACTGTTTTTT. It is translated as CSAGHREKLFF.

The CDR3 bases are TGTGCCAGCAGCCCGGCCGGGACAGTCCACAATGAGCAGTTCTTC. Amino acid sequence: CASSPAGTVHNEQFF. The V and J genes are TRBV7-9 and TRBJ2-1; 7 bases are shared with TRBD1. The CDR3 spans 15 residues. Losses at the gene ends were 5 bases for V and 5 bases for J; bases not matched to a gene: 9. Germline lookup yields CDR1 SEHNR and CDR2 FQNEAQ (reference sequence). The full variable domain, rest sourced from reference TRBV7-9 and TRBJ2-1, is DTGVSQNPRHKITKRGQNVTFRCDPISEHNRLYWYRQTLGQGPEFLTYFQNEAQLEKSRLLSDRFSAERPKGSFSTLEIQRTEQGDSAMYLCASSPAGTVHNEQFFGPGTRLTVL.

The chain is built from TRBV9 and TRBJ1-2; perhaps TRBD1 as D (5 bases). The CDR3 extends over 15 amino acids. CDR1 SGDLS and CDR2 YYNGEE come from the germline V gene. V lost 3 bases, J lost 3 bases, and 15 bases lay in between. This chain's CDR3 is CASSAIAGPHYGYTF. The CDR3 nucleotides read TGTGCCAGCAGCGCTATTGCAGGGCCACACTATGGCTACACCTTC.

CDR3 coding DNA: TGCGCCAGCAGCTTGGGAGGGACTAGTTTGCCAGATACGCAGTATTTT. It is translated as CASSLGGTSLPDTQYF. The rearrangement uses TRBV5-1 and TRBJ2-3; 8 positions agree with TRBD2. Germline V CDR1 and CDR2: SGHRS, YFSETQ. Trimming took 0 bases from V and 4 from J; bases not matched to a gene: 7. The CDR3 loop spans 16 amino acids.

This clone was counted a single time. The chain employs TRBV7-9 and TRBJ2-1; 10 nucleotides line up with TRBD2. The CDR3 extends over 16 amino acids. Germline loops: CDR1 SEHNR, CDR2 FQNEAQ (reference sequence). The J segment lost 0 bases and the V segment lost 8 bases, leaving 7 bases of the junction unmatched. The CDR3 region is CASGTSGDSSYNEQFF. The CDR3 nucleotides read TGTGCCAGCGGCACTAGCGGGGATAGCTCCTACAATGAGCAGTTCTTC.

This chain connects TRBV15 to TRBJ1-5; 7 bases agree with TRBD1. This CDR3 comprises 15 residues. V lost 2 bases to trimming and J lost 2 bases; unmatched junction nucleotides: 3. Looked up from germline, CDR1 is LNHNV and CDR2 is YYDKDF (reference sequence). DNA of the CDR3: TGTGCCACCAGCAGACAGGGGGACCGCAATCAGCCCCAGCATTTT. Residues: CATSRQGDRNQPQHF.

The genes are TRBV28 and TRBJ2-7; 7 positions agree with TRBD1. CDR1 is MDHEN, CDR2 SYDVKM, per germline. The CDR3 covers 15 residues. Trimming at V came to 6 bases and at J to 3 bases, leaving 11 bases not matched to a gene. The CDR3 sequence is CASRGSGTAVYEQYF. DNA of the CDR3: TGTGCCAGCAGGGGATCAGGGACAGCGGTCTACGAGCAGTACTTC.

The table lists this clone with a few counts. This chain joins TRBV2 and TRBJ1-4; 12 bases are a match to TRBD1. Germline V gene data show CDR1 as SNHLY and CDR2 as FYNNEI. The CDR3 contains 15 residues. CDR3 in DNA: TGTGCTACCCGGGACAGGGGGCAAATTAATGAAAAACTGTTTTTT. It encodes CATRDRGQINEKLFF. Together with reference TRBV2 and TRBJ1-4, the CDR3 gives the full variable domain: EPEVTQTPSHQVTQMGQEVILRCVPISNHLYFYWYRQILGQKVEFLVSFYNNEISEKSEIFDDQFSVERPDGSNFTLKIRSTKLEDSAMYFCATRDRGQINEKLFFGSGTQLSVL.

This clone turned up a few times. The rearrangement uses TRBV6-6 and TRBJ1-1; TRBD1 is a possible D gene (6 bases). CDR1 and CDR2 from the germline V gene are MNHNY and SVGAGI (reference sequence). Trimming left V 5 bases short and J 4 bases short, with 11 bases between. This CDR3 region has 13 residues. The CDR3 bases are TGTGCCAGCAGTCCAGGGGAAAGCACTGAAGCTTTCTTT. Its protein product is CASSPGESTEAFF.

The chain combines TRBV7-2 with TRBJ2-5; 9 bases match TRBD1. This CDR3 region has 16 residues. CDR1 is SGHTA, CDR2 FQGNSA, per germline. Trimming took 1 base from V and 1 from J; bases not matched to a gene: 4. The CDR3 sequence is CASSLVWTGAQETQYF. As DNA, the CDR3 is TGTGCCAGCAGCTTAGTTTGGACAGGGGCCCAAGAGACCCAGTACTTC.

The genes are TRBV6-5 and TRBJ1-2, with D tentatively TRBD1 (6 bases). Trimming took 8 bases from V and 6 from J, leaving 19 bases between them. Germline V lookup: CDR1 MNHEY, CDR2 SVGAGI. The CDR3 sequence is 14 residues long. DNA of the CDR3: TGTGCCAGCCGAAACTTCTGGACAGCTGATGGCTACACCTTC. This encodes CASRNFWTADGYTF.

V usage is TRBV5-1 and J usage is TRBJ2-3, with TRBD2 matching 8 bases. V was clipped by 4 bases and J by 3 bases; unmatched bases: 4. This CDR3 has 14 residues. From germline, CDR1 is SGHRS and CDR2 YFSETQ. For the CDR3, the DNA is TGCGCCAGCAGCCGTAGCGGGGATACAGATACGCAGTATTTT. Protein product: CASSRSGDTDTQYF.

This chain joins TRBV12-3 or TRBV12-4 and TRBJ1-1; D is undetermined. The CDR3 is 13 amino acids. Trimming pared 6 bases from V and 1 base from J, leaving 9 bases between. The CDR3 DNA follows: TGTGCCAGCAGCACGACTGCGAACACTGAAGCTTTCTTT. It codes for CASSTTANTEAFF.

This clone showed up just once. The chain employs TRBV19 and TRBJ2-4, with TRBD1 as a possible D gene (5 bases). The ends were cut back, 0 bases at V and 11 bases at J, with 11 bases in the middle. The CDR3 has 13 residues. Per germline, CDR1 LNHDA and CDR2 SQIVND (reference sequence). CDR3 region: CASSIDPLGVQYF. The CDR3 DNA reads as TGTGCCAGTAGTATAGATCCTCTAGGGGTTCAGTACTTC.

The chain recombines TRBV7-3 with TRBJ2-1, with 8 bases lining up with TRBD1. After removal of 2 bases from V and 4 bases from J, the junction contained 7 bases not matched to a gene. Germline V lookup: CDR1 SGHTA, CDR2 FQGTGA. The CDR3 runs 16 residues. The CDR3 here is CASSLFGGQAYNEQFF. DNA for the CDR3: TGTGCCAGCAGCTTATTTGGGGGACAGGCGTACAATGAGCAGTTCTTC.

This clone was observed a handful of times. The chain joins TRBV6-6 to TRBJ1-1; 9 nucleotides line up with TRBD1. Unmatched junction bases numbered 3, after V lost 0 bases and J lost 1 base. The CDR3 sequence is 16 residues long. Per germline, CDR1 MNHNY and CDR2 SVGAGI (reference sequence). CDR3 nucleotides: TGTGCCAGCAGTTACTCGACGGGACAGGGGAACACTGAAGCTTTCTTT. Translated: CASSYSTGQGNTEAFF.

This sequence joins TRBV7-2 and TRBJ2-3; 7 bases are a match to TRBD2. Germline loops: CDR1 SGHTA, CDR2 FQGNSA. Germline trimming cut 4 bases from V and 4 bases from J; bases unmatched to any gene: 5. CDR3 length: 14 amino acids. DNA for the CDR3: TGTGCCAGCAGCTCAAGACTAGCCGCAGATACGCAGTATTTT. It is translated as CASSSRLAADTQYF.

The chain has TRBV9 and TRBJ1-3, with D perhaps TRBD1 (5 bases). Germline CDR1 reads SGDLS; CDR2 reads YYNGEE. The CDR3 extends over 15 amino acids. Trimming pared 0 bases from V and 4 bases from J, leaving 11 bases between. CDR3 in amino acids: CASSVEVGGGNTIYF. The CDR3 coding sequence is TGTGCCAGCAGCGTAGAAGTCGGGGGAGGAAACACCATATATTTT.

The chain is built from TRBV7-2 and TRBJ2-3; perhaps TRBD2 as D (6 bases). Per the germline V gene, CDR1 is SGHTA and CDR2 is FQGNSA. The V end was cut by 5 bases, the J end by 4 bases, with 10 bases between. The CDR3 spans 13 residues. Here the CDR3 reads CASSAGLADTQYF. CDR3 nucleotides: TGTGCCAGCAGCGCGGGGCTTGCAGATACGCAGTATTTT. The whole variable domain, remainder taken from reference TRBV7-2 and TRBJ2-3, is GAGVSQSPSNKVTEKGKDVELRCDPISGHTALYWYRQSLGQGLEFLIYFQGNSAPDKSGLPSDRFSAERTGGSVSTLTIQRTQQEDSAVYLCASSAGLADTQYFGPGTRLTVL.

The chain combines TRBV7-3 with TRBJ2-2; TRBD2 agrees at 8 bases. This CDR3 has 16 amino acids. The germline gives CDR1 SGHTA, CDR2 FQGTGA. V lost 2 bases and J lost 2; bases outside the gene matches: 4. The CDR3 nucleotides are TGTGCCAGCAGCTTATTTGCGGGGGGCAACACCGGGGAGCTGTTTTTT. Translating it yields CASSLFAGGNTGELFF.